These 21 T cell receptor beta chains share one sample of origin, sequenced in a study of T cell responses to AZD1222 COVID-19 vaccine. Repertoires were generated with immunoSEQ multiplex PCR, while TCRdb's copy carries only in-frame clones and drops some. The table records 120,000 or so clones, around 89% of them present only once. The source was peripheral blood, collected on day 0 of MenACWY control vaccination. Receptors were obtained from an adult in good health.

This clone has only a few counts. The rearrangement joins TRBV6-5 to TRBJ1-4; 9 positions match TRBD1. The germline V gene has CDR1 MNHEY and CDR2 SVGAGI. The CDR3 is 15 amino acids. V was clipped by 0 bases and J by 7 bases; unmatched bases: 3. CDR3 sequence: CASSYSGTGSEKLFF. Written as DNA, the CDR3 is TGTGCCAGCAGTTACTCCGGGACAGGGAGTGAAAAACTGTTTTTT.

V gene TRBV6-5 combines with J gene TRBJ2-5, with 12 bases fitting TRBD2. The CDR3 length is 15 residues. The ends lost 5 bases at V and 2 bases at J; junction bases unmatched: 3. Per the germline V gene, CDR1 is MNHEY and CDR2 is SVGAGI. CDR3: CASSIGLAGQETQYF. As DNA, the CDR3 is TGTGCCAGCAGTATAGGACTAGCGGGACAAGAGACCCAGTACTTC.

This chain links TRBV24-1 with TRBJ2-3, with a tentative D call TRBD1 (5 bases). CDR3 size: 14 residues. The germline V and J ends were trimmed by 5 bases and 3 bases, with 11 bases remaining between them. The germline CDR1 and CDR2 sequences are KGHDR and SFDVKD. CDR3 bases: TGTGCCACCAGTGGACAGCTATCTACAGATACGCAGTATTTT. Protein: CATSGQLSTDTQYF.

The rearrangement links TRBV24-1 to TRBJ2-1, with D unclear. The CDR3 sequence is 12 residues long. Per the germline V gene, CDR1 is KGHDR and CDR2 is SFDVKD. Trimming stripped 9 bases from V and 8 bases from J, with 13 bases between. CDR3 coding DNA: TGTGCCACCGGGCCCAAGGGCTATGAGCAGTTCTTC. Translating it yields CATGPKGYEQFF.

The J gene is TRBJ1-6, the V gene TRBV5-1; a possible D gene is TRBD1 (5 bases). The V and J ends lost 3 bases and 7 bases respectively, with 11 bases between them. This CDR3 is built from 14 residues. Germline lookup yields CDR1 SGHRS and CDR2 YFSETQ. CDR3 loop: CASSSGDGNSPLHF. Here the CDR3 DNA reads TGCGCCAGCAGCTCGGGGGACGGCAATTCACCCCTCCACTTT.

The genes are TRBV10-1 and TRBJ2-1; D remains ambiguous. The CDR3 consists of 11 residues. Germline V gene lookup returns CDR1 WNHNN and CDR2 SYGVQD (reference sequence). With 3 bases removed from V and 8 bases from J, the gap between germline ends came to 5 bases. CDR3 loop: CASSDRHEQFF. The CDR3 DNA reads as TGCGCCAGCAGTGACAGGCATGAGCAGTTCTTC.

This chain connects TRBV24-1 to TRBJ2-5; TRBD1 agrees at 8 bases. The CDR3 is 14 amino acids. Germline trimming cut 5 bases from V and 1 base from J; bases unmatched to any gene: 2. The germline V gene encodes CDR1 KGHDR and CDR2 SFDVKD. CDR3 sequence reads: CATSGQGTQETQYF. CDR3 DNA: TGTGCCACCAGTGGACAGGGGACCCAAGAGACCCAGTACTTC.

This clone was seen only a few times. J is TRBJ2-1 and V is TRBV7-9, with 8 bases lining up with TRBD2. The germline V gene has CDR1 SEHNR and CDR2 FQNEAQ (reference sequence). V lost 6 bases to trimming and J lost 7 bases; unmatched junction nucleotides: 14. The CDR3 spans 16 residues. The CDR3 here is CASRPRFSSGNNEQFF. CDR3 DNA: TGTGCCAGCAGGCCCCGCTTTAGTAGCGGGAATAATGAGCAGTTCTTC.

The V call is TRBV7-2, the J call TRBJ2-7; D unclear. Trimming cost V 1 base and J 0 bases, with 16 bases left between them. This CDR3 spans 17 amino acids. Germline assignment: CDR1 SGHTA and CDR2 FQGNSA. The CDR3 nucleotides are TGTGCCAGCAGCTTAGGAGCCCTCAGCCAGCCCTCCTACGAGCAGTACTTC. Its translation: CASSLGALSQPSYEQYF.

This rearrangement joins TRBV20-1 to TRBJ2-1, with D hard to call. CDR1 is DFQATT, CDR2 SNEGSKA, per germline (reference sequence). The CDR3 extends over 11 amino acids. The germline V and J ends were trimmed by 5 bases and 4 bases, with 6 bases remaining between them. CDR3 nucleotide sequence: TGCAGTGCTCCCGAGTACAATGAGCAGTTCTTC. Its protein is CSAPEYNEQFF.

This rearrangement joins TRBV2 to TRBJ2-5, with 9 bases fitting TRBD2. This CDR3 is built from 15 residues. The trim removed 3 bases at V and 2 bases at J, leaving 4 bases unmatched. Germline V CDR1 and CDR2: SNHLY, FYNNEI. Here the CDR3 DNA reads TGTGCCAGCAGTGAGTCTAGCGGGATTCAAGAGACCCAGTACTTC. Translated, it gives CASSESSGIQETQYF. Full variable domain (outside the CDR3, taken from reference TRBV2 and TRBJ2-5): EPEVTQTPSHQVTQMGQEVILRCVPISNHLYFYWYRQILGQKVEFLVSFYNNEISEKSEIFDDQFSVERPDGSNFTLKIRSTKLEDSAMYFCASSESSGIQETQYFGPGTRLLVL.

The chain combines TRBV11-1 with TRBJ2-3; D may be TRBD1 (6 bases). The CDR3 loop spans 13 amino acids. Trimming pared 5 bases from V and 4 bases from J, leaving 10 bases between. Germline V gives CDR1 SGHAT, CDR2 FQDESV (reference sequence). Here the CDR3 DNA reads TGTGCCAGCAGCCTCAGGGGTGCAGATACGCAGTATTTT. This sequence encodes CASSLRGADTQYF.

The chain employs TRBV7-9 and TRBJ1-2; D is perhaps TRBD1 (5 bases). Germline V gene lookup returns CDR1 SEHNR and CDR2 FQNEAQ (reference sequence). V was trimmed by 0 bases and J by 4 bases, leaving 12 bases between them. This CDR3 contains 15 residues. The CDR3 DNA sequence: TGTGCCAGCAGCTTAGCGCAGGCAGGGTCCTATGGCTACACCTTC. Its protein is CASSLAQAGSYGYTF.

V is TRBV30 and J is TRBJ2-1, with TRBD2 as a possible D gene (6 bases). Germline V gene data show CDR1 as GTSNPN and CDR2 as SVGIG (reference sequence). V was clipped by 5 bases and J by 12 bases, with 17 bases between them. There are 12 residues in the CDR3. The CDR3 reads CAWGPAAGRQFF. DNA for the CDR3: TGTGCCTGGGGACCCGCTGCGGGACGGCAGTTCTTC. The variable domain in full, with the rest retrieved from reference TRBV30 and TRBJ2-1, is SQTIHQWPATLVQPVGSPLSLECTVEGTSNPNLYWYRQAAGRGLQLLFYSVGIGQISSEVPQNLSASRPQDRQFILSSKKLLLSDSGFYLCAWGPAAGRQFFGPGTRLTVL.

This clone was seen a handful of times. V usage is TRBV7-9 and J usage is TRBJ1-2; unclear D gene. The V gene's germline CDR1 is SEHNR and CDR2 FQNEAQ (reference sequence). Trimming removed 1 base from V and 8 bases from J, with 14 bases in between. CDR3 size: 14 residues. CDR3 in DNA: TGTGCCAGCAGCTTAGACCTACCCCCAAGGGGCTACACCTTC. Translating it yields CASSLDLPPRGYTF.

This clone was seen a single time. This chain uses TRBV6-5 with TRBJ1-6; D remains unclear. The germline gives CDR1 MNHEY, CDR2 SVGAGI. Trimming left V 0 bases short and J 0 bases short, with 6 bases between. This CDR3 region has 16 residues. The DNA of the CDR3 is TGTGCCAGCAGTTACTCAAAGGGCTCCTATAATTCACCCCTCCACTTT. Translated, it gives CASSYSKGSYNSPLHF.

The CDR3 here is CASSLAGGQRNYGYTF. The CDR3 DNA sequence: TGTGCCAGCAGCTTGGCCGGGGGGCAGCGGAACTATGGCTACACCTTC. The genes are TRBV5-6 and TRBJ1-2, with D possibly matching TRBD1 (6 bases). The V and J ends lost 0 bases and 2 bases respectively, with 14 bases between them. The CDR3 loop spans 16 amino acids. Germline V CDR1 and CDR2: SGHDT, YYEEEE.

V and J are TRBV5-4 and TRBJ1-1, with D unclear. Germline assignment: CDR1 SGHNT and CDR2 YYREEE (reference sequence). V lost 4 bases and J lost 2, with 18 bases in between. CDR3 size: 16 residues. The DNA for the CDR3 is TGTGCCAGCAGCCCCCTCTGGCTGGCTTCTAACACTGAAGCTTTCTTT. Protein sequence: CASSPLWLASNTEAFF.

In the case of this clone: The identical CDR3 is also encoded by other nucleotide sequences in the sample. V gene TRBV5-1 combines with J gene TRBJ2-7; a weak D match, TRBD2 (6 bases). Germline V gene data show CDR1 as SGHRS and CDR2 as YFSETQ. The CDR3 sequence is 15 residues long. V gave up 4 bases and J gave up 0 bases, with 14 bases separating them. This CDR3 reads CASSPGRGSSYEQYF. The CDR3 DNA follows: TGCGCCAGCAGCCCGGGGCGGGGAAGCTCCTACGAGCAGTACTTC.

This chain links TRBV7-3 with TRBJ1-1; D is unresolved. Germline CDR1 reads SGHTA; CDR2 reads FQGTGA. The CDR3 loop spans 13 amino acids. V was pared by 2 bases and J by 1 base, with 5 bases between. In DNA form, the CDR3 reads TGTGCCAGCAGCTTATGGTCGAACACTGAAGCTTTCTTT. It specifies CASSLWSNTEAFF.

This clone was seen only a few times. This chain joins TRBV27 and TRBJ1-6; a weak D match, TRBD1 (6 bases). Germline-derived CDR1 and CDR2 are MNHEY and SMNVEV (reference sequence). The CDR3 is made up of 14 amino acids. V was pared by 7 bases and J by 8 bases, with 15 bases between. Here the CDR3 reads CASTDRGAHSPLHF. CDR3 DNA: TGTGCCAGCACCGATCGGGGGGCCCATTCACCCCTCCACTTT.